This TCR beta chain was captured by sequencing in a study of blood T cells in healthy people across ages (dated by TCRdb to about 2015). With respect to the entire study: In model experiments, roughly one uniquely barcoded TCR beta cDNA molecule per two T cells was captured by template switching. Age-related changes in TCR beta repertoire diversity were measured in the study by deep sequencing normalized with unique cDNA molecular identifiers. Donors were grouped into four age groups: young (average approximately 15 years), middle-aged (around 39), aged (62) and long-lived (approximately 81). The study analyzed two additional independent replicas of 1 million unique cDNA reads from the same blood draw for two donors, one aged 18 to 30 and one aged 80 or older.

As concerns this clonotype: Which antigen it targets is not known. Per-base qualities were not stored, and no clone one base away is much larger.

Library prep was done by 5' RACE. The instrument was an Illumina HiSeq 2500. A second PCR of about 6 to 11 cycles was run with a J-beta primer mix and a sample-barcoded 5' primer. A unique molecular identifier was introduced onto each TCR beta cDNA molecule by a template-switch 5' adaptor carrying 12 random nucleotides. Each sample yielded at least 2.5 million CDR3-containing paired-end reads. First-strand cDNA was synthesized from all RNA with the Mint cDNA synthesis kit, primed by a TRBC-specific oligonucleotide. After uracil-DNA glycosylase treatment, a first 18-cycle PCR used universal primers M1SS and BC2_uni_R on all cDNA. In the authors' own workflow: Each sample was normalized by randomly selecting 1 million high-quality reads, each carrying a distinct molecular identifier. Reads sharing molecular identifiers were discarded rather than binned into consensus sequences. MiTCR, set to a Q25 quality threshold and the strictest error-elimination algorithm, was used for CDR3 identification, clonotype clustering and error correction. A nonparametric unseen species model using Euler transformation provided a lower-bound estimate of total TCR beta diversity. The raw public reads went through TCRdb reprocessing: fastp at Q25, MiXCR clone calling, in-frame beta chains kept. Identical CDR3 proteins give one entry, which carries the most common genes and DNA. TCRdb assigned the V and J calls; the authors' analysis was not used. This sample comprises 600,000 to 850,000 distinct CDR3 sequences, more than 20% of them detected only once. The ten largest clones represent 8% to 10% of the sample.

Study-wide conclusions, independent of this receptor: The long-lived group showed more naive CD4+ T cells, fewer expanded clones and increased TCR diversity than the aged group, suggesting age selection. The CMV infection status of donors was not known, potentially confounding age-related changes in expanded clonotypes. There was a strong correlation between observed TCR beta diversity and the percentage of naive T cells measured by flow cytometry. As age increased, observed TCR beta diversity per million T cells dropped in a roughly linear way, and a significant reduction was already evident by age 40. Estimates of total diversity based on one million sequenced T cells were considered lower bounds and underestimates. Conclusive comparison of naive and antigen-experienced compartments was prevented by the profiling of bulk unsorted PBMCs.

The CDR3 numbers 16 residues from cysteine through phenylalanine. Here the CDR3 DNA is all that survives: 48 bases in frame from base 1. V and J are truncated by 6 bases and 0 bases respectively, leaving an intervening sequence of 15 bases. Donors were around 37 systemically healthy Caucasian individuals from Russia aged roughly 6 to 100 years. Each donor gave ten milliliters of peripheral blood, collected into EDTA-treated Vacutainer tubes. PBMCs were isolated by Ficoll-Paque density-gradient centrifugation, with at least 6 million obtained per sample. Total RNA, at least 6 micrograms per sample, was extracted from PBMCs with Trizol reagent. For every donor, an aliquot of PBMCs went through flow cytometry to measure the percentages of naive CD45RAhigh/CD27high T cells. Separately, the same data were catalogued under a study of T cells of mothers and their children. From that second study: The donors were nine systemically healthy Caucasian individuals, made up of three mothers and their six children. cDNA synthesis consumed the entire amount of extracted RNA, loaded at about 1.5 ug RNA in each 15 ul reaction. In the second PCR, the M1S primer added sample barcodes and 2-4 random nucleotides. Over 9 million TCR beta CDR3 reads were obtained for each mother, and some 3.1 million reads were obtained for each child. TCR recombination output is similarly shaped by thymic selection in related and unrelated pairs, with a minor effect exerted by inherited differences. Normalized repertoire overlap was always slightly but never significantly higher in related than unrelated mother-child pairs. With a sensitivity of roughly 93 clones per million clonotypes, no persistent microchimeric T cell clones were detected. To look for features that set related mother-child pairs apart from unrelated individuals, the researchers ran deep NGS to compare the TCR beta repertoires of mothers and children. On average, the children were approximately 11 +/- 4 years old, while the mothers were roughly 36 +/- 4 years old. After adapter ligation was performed with NEBNext reagents, the libraries were sequenced on an Illumina HiSeq 2000 with 100+100 nt paired-end reads. To avoid cross-contamination, the mother libraries and the child libraries were prepared a month apart and sequenced in separate runs. For each donor, between about 500,000 and 2,200,000 distinct TCR beta clonotypes were identified. Naive TCR beta clonotypes were estimated from low-frequency clonotypes matched to each donor's FACS-determined naive share, without sorting.

Sequencing was carried out using blood. The V and J genes are TRBV12-3 or TRBV12-4 and TRBJ1-5; the D gene is not confidently resolved. This TCR came from a boy younger than 18 in good health. The CDR3 has the sequence CASSPGGPYSNQPQHF. The bases are TGTGCCAGCAGCCCAGGCGGCCCCTATAGCAATCAGCCCCAGCATTTT.